The rows below give T cell receptor beta chains drawn from one sample of a study of cytomegalovirus exposure and HLA in healthy donors. Clones were read by immunoSEQ multiplex PCR, and TCRdb kept only the in-frame ones, dropping some. Here the sample spans almost 200,000 clones, roughly 85% being singletons. The sequenced material came from PBMCs. All receptors derive from a woman in her 50s in good health and CMV-seronegative. Each CDR3 is given with its conserved first and last residue. Only some rows state a clone size, as once, few, many or a class for expanded clones.

CDR3aa: CASSRGLAGGRAYNEQFF
abundance: .
v_gene: TRBV4-1

CDR3aa: CASNKPGTATTYEQYF
abundance: .
v_gene: TRBV10-2

CDR3aa: CASSLGSAGVRNEQFF
abundance: .
v_gene: TRBV7-9

CDR3aa: CATSREGQGWGYTF
abundance: .
v_gene: TRBV15

CDR3aa: CASSLVRNSPLHF
abundance: once
v_gene: TRBV7-2

CDR3aa: CSVETGENTEAFF
abundance: .
v_gene: TRBV29-1

CDR3aa: CASRATGANTEAFF
abundance: .
v_gene: TRBV4-2

CDR3aa: CASSLRSPTSGGAYEQYF
abundance: .
v_gene: TRBV27

CDR3aa: CASSYGGKDTEAFF
abundance: .
v_gene: TRBV6-6

CDR3aa: CASSLTGSNTEAFF
abundance: .
v_gene: TRBV28

CDR3aa: CASSFRQSSYNEQFF
abundance: .
v_gene: TRBV5-1

CDR3aa: CASSVSEGTDTQYF
abundance: .
v_gene: TRBV6-4

CDR3aa: CVLRRGTQYF
abundance: .
v_gene: TRBV28

CDR3aa: CASSLTRGPGANVLTF
abundance: .
v_gene: TRBV5-6

CDR3aa: CASSPGLAETQYF
abundance: .
v_gene: TRBV18

CDR3aa: CASRDRVGYGYTF
abundance: .
v_gene: TRBV2

CDR3aa: CASSYAQPIGHEQYF
abundance: few
v_gene: TRBV6-5

CDR3aa: CASSRGAGTGGYEQYF
abundance: .
v_gene: TRBV5-5

CDR3aa: CAISESSNLKAFF
abundance: .
v_gene: TRBV10-3

CDR3aa: CASSLASGAEETQYF
abundance: once
v_gene: TRBV7-8

CDR3aa: CASSLRPGGTDTQYF
abundance: .
v_gene: TRBV7-2

CDR3aa: CASSGGLAGVVYNEQFF
abundance: .
v_gene: TRBV27

CDR3aa: CSVLGTDYEQYF
abundance: .
v_gene: TRBV29-1

CDR3aa: CASSFYRVSHYGYTF
abundance: few
v_gene: TRBV27

CDR3aa: CASSPRTGSYEQYF
abundance: .
v_gene: TRBV27

CDR3aa: CASSLGLGEETQYF
abundance: .
v_gene: TRBV11-2

CDR3aa: CASRTGGNRMNTEAFF
abundance: few
v_gene: TRBV5-4

CDR3aa: CASRLETATNSPLHF
abundance: .
v_gene: TRBV5-1

CDR3aa: CASSLSVTDTQYF
abundance: .
v_gene: TRBV6-5

CDR3aa: CASSLYGANTGELFF
abundance: .
v_gene: TRBV27

CDR3aa: CASSPVSLGSGANVLTF
abundance: .
v_gene: TRBV19

CDR3aa: CATASDRNTDTQYF
abundance: .
v_gene: TRBV28

CDR3aa: CASSLLGGNEKLFF
abundance: .
v_gene: TRBV27

CDR3aa: CASSLGRGNEQFF
abundance: .
v_gene: TRBV5-4

CDR3aa: CASSLVSSYEQYF
abundance: once
v_gene: TRBV5-4

CDR3aa: CASGHYNEQFF
abundance: .
v_gene: TRBV6-1

CDR3aa: CASNGWTGGKYEQYF
abundance: once
v_gene: TRBV28

CDR3aa: CASSYEGNTEAFF
abundance: .
v_gene: TRBV6-5

CDR3aa: CASSLVVSSDEQYF
abundance: .
v_gene: TRBV5-1

CDR3aa: CASSGTGATQPQHF
abundance: .
v_gene: TRBV27

CDR3aa: CASRQNTDTQYF
abundance: .
v_gene: TRBV19

CDR3aa: CSVDSAGETQYF
abundance: .
v_gene: TRBV29-1

CDR3aa: CASSLAGGVTGKLFF
abundance: .
v_gene: TRBV7-9

CDR3aa: CTSGNGDRVLGDTQYF
abundance: .
v_gene: TRBV1

CDR3aa: CASSIGLAFNTGELFF
abundance: .
v_gene: TRBV19

CDR3aa: CASSEGGWAGGPRETQYF
abundance: .
v_gene: TRBV2

CDR3aa: CSVYGPSVVPGELFF
abundance: .
v_gene: TRBV29-1

CDR3aa: CASSPPREYTGELFF
abundance: .
v_gene: TRBV7-8

CDR3aa: CASTGVGNAYEQYF
abundance: .
v_gene: TRBV2

CDR3aa: CSSSDLQGPVNQPQHF
abundance: .
v_gene: TRBV7-9

CDR3aa: CASSQEPSAYNEQFF
abundance: .
v_gene: TRBV4-3